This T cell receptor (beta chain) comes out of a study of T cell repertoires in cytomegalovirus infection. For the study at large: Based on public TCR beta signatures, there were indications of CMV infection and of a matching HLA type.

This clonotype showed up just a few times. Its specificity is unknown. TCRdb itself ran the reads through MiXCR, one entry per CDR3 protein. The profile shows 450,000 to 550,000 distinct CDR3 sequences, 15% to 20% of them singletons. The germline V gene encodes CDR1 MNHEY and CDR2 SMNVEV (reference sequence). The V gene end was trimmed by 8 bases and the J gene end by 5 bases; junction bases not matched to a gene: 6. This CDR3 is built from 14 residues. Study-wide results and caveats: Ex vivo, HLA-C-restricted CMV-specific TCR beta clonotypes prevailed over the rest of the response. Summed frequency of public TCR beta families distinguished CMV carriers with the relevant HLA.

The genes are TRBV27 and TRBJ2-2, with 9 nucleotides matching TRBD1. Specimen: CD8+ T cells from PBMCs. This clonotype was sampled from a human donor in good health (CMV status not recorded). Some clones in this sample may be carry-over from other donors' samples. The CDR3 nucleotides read TGTGCCAGCCTGGACAGGGGCGGGACCGGGGAGCTGTTTTTT. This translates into CASLDRGGTGELFF.